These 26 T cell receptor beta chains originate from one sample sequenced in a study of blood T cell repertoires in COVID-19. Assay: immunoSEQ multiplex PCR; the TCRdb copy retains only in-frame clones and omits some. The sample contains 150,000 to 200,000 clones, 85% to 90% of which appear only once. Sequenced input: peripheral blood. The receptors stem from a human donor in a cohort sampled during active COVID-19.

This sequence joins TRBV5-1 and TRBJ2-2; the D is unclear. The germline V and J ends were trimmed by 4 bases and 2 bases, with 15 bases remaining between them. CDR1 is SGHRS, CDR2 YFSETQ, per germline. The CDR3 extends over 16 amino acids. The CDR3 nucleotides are TGCGCCAGCAGCCCCGGTTTCCTCCCTAACACCGGGGAGCTGTTTTTT. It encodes CASSPGFLPNTGELFF.

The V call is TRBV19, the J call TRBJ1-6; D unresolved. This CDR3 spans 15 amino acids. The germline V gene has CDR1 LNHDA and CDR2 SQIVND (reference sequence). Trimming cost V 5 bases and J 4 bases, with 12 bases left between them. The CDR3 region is CASSSTGVYNSPLHF. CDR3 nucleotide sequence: TGTGCCAGTAGTTCTACCGGGGTGTATAATTCACCCCTCCACTTT.

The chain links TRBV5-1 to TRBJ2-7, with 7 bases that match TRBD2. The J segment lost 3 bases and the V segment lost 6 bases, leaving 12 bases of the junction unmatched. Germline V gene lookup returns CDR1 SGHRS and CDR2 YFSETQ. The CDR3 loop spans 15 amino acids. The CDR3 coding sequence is TGCGCCAGCAACTCCGCGGCGGGAGAATACTACGAGCAGTACTTC. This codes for CASNSAAGEYYEQYF.

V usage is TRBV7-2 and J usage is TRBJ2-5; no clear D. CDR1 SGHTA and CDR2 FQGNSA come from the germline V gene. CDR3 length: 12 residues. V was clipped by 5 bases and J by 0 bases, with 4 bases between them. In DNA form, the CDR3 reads TGTGCCAGCAGCCGGTACCAAGAGACCCAGTACTTC. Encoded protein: CASSRYQETQYF. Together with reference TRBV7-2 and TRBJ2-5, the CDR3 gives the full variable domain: GAGVSQSPSNKVTEKGKDVELRCDPISGHTALYWYRQSLGQGLEFLIYFQGNSAPDKSGLPSDRFSAERTGGSVSTLTIQRTQQEDSAVYLCASSRYQETQYFGPGTRLLVL.

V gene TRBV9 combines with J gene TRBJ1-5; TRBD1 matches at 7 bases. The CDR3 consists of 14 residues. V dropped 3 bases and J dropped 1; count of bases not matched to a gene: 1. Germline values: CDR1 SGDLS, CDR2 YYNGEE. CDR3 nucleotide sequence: TGTGCCAGCAGCGCACAGGGGAGCAATCAGCCCCAGCATTTT. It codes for CASSAQGSNQPQHF.

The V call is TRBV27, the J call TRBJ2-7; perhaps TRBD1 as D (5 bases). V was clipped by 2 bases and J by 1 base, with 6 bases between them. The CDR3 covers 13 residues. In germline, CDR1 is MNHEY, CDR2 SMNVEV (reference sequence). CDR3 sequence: CASSLTGSYEQYF. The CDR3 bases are TGTGCCAGCAGTTTAACAGGATCCTACGAGCAGTACTTC.

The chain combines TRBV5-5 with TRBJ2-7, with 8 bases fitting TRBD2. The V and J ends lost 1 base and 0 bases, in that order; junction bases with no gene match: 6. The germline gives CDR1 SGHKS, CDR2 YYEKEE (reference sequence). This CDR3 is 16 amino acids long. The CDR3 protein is CASSLSGGGSSYEQYF. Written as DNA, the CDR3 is TGTGCCAGCAGCTTGTCGGGCGGGGGGTCCTCCTACGAGCAGTACTTC.

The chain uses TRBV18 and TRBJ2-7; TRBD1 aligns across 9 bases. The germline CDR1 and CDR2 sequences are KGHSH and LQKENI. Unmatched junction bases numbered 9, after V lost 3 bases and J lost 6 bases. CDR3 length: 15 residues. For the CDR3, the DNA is TGTGCCAGCTCACCCTCAAAAACAGGGGGCGTCGAGCAGTACTTC. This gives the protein CASSPSKTGGVEQYF. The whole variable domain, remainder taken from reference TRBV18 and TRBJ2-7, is NAGVMQNPRHLVRRRGQEARLRCSPMKGHSHVYWYRQLPEEGLKFMVYLQKENIIDESGMPKERFSAEFPKEGPSILRIQQVVRGDSAAYFCASSPSKTGGVEQYFGPGTRLTVT.

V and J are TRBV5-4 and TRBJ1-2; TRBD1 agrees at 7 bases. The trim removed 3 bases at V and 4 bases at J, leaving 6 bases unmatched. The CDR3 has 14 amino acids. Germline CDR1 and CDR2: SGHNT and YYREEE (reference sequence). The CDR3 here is CASSSGQEGYGYTF. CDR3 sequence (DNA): TGTGCCAGCAGCTCCGGACAGGAGGGCTATGGCTACACCTTC.

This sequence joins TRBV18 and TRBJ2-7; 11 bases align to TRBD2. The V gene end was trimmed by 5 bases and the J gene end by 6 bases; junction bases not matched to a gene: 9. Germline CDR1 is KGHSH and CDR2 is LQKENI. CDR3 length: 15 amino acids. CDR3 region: CASSATSGAVREQYF. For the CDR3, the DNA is TGTGCCAGCTCAGCGACTAGCGGGGCTGTTCGCGAGCAGTACTTC.

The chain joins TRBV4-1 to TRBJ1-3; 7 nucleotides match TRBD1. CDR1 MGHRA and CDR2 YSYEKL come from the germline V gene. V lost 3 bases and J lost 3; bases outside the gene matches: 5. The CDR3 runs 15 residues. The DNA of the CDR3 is TGCGCCAGCAGCCAGGCAGGGGGTTTTGGAAACACCATATATTTT. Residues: CASSQAGGFGNTIYF.

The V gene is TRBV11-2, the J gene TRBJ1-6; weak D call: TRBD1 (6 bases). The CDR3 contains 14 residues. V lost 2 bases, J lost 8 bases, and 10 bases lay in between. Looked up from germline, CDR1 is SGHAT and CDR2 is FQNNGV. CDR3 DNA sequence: TGTGCCAGCAGCTTACAGGGGTTCTATTCACCCCTCCACTTT. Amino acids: CASSLQGFYSPLHF.

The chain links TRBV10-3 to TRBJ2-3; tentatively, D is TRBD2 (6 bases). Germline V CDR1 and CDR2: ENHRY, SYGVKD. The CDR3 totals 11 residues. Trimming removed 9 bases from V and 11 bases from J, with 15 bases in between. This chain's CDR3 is CAIGVAVGQYF. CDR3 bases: TGTGCCATTGGGGTAGCGGTTGGGCAGTATTTT.

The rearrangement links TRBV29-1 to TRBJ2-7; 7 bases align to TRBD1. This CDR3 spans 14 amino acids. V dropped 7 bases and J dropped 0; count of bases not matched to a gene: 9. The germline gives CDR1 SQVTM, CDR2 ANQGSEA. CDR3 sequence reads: CSAGDSLYSYEQYF. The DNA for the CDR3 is TGCAGCGCCGGGGACAGCTTATACTCCTACGAGCAGTACTTC.

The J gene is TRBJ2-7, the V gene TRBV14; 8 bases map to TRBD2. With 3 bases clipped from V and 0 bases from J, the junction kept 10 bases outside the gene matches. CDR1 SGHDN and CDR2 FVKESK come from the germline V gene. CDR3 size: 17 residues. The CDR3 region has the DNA TGTGCCAGCAGCCACGGAATAGCGGGAAGCCTCTCCTACGAGCAGTACTTC. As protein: CASSHGIAGSLSYEQYF.

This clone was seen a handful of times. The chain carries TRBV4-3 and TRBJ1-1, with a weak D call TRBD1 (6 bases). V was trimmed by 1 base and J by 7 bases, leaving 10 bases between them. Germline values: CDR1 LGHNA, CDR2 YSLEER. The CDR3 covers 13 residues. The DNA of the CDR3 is TGCGCCAGCAGCCAAGCTACAGGGCGTGAAGCTTTCTTT. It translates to CASSQATGREAFF.

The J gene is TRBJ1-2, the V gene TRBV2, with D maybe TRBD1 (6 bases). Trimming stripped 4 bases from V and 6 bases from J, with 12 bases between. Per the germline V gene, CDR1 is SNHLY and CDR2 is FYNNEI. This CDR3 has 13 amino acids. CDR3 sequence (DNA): TGTGCCAGCAGTGGGCAGGGGCGGGATGGCTACACCTTC. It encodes CASSGQGRDGYTF.

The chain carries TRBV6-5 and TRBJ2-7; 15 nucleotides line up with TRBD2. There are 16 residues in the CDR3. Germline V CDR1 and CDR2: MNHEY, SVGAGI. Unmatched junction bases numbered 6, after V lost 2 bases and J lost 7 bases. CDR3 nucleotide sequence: TGTGCCAGCAGTTACACCGGACTAGCGGGGGGGAGGGAGCAGTACTTC. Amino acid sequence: CASSYTGLAGGREQYF.

CDR3 residues: CASSHLDSPSSYEQYF. The CDR3 DNA reads as TGCGCCAGCAGCCACCTGGACAGCCCGAGCTCCTACGAGCAGTACTTC. The chain recombines TRBV4-1 with TRBJ2-7, with a possible D match to TRBD1 (6 bases). The CDR3 contains 16 residues. Trimming stripped 3 bases from V and 0 bases from J, with 15 bases between. CDR1 is MGHRA and CDR2 is YSYEKL in the germline V gene.

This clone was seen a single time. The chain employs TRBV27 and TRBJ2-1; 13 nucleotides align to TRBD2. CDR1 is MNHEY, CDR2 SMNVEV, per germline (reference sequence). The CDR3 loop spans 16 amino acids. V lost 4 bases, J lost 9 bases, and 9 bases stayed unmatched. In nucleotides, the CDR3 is TGTGCCAGCAGTTCCTATGGACTAGCGGGAGCGGCTGAGCAGTTCTTC. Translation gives CASSSYGLAGAAEQFF.

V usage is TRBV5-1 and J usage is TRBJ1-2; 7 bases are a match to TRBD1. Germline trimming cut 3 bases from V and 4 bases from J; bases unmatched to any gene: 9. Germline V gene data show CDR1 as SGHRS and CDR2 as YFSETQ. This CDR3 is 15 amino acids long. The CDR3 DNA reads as TGCGCCAGCAGCTCGGGGCAGGGGGTAGGCTATGGCTACACCTTC. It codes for CASSSGQGVGYGYTF. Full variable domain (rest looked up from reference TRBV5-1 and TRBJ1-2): KAGVTQTPRYLIKTRGQQVTLSCSPISGHRSVSWYQQTPGQGLQFLFEYFSETQRNKGNFPGRFSGRQFSNSRSEMNVSTLELGDSALYLCASSSGQGVGYGYTFGSGTRLTVV.

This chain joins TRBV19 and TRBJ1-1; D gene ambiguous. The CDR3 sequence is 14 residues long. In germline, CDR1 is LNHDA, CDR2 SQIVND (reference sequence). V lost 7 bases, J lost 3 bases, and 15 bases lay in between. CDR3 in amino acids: CASTPAIRDTEAFF. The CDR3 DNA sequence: TGTGCCAGTACCCCGGCCATCCGGGACACTGAAGCTTTCTTT.

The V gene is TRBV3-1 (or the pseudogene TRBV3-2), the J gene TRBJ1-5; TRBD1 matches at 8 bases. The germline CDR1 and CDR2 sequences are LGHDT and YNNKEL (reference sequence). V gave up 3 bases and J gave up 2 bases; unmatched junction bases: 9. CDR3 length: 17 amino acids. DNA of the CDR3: TGTGCCAGCAGCCATATCGACAGGGGAAGGGGCAATCAGCCCCAGCATTTT. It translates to CASSHIDRGRGNQPQHF.

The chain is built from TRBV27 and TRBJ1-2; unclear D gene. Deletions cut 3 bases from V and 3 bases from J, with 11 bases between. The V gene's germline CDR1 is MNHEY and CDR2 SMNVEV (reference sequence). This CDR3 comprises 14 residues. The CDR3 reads CASSLRAEHYGYTF. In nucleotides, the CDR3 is TGTGCCAGCAGTTTGCGGGCGGAACACTATGGCTACACCTTC.

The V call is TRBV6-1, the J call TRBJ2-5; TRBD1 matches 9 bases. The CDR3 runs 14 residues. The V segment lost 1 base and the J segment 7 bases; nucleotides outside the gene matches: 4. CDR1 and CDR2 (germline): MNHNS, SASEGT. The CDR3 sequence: CASSEGGTGRTQYF. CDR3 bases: TGTGCCAGCAGTGAAGGGGGGACAGGGAGGACCCAGTACTTC.

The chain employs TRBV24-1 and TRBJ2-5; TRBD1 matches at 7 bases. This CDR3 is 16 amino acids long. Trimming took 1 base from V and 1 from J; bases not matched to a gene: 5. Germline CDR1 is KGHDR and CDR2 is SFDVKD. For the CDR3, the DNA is TGTGCCACCAGTGATTTACCCAGGGACAGCCAAGAGACCCAGTACTTC. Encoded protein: CATSDLPRDSQETQYF.